A selection of T cell receptor beta chains follows, all from one sample in a study of blood T cell repertoires in COVID-19. Profiling relied on immunoSEQ multiplex PCR, and the TCRdb table lists in-frame clones only, not all of them. The data hold 250,000 to 300,000 clones, with over 75% observed a single time. The source material was peripheral blood. These receptors were taken from an older woman with acute or convalescent COVID-19. The CDR3 runs from the conserved cysteine through the conserved F or W. The order of the fields is V gene, J gene, clone size, D gene, CDR3 protein, CDR3 DNA. The D gene is left open where the match is weak. Part of the rows lack a size; the others show once, few, many or a class for expanded clones.

V gene: TRBV7-2; J gene: TRBJ2-7; clone size: -; D gene: TRBD1; CDR3 protein: CASSPRDRAYEQYF; CDR3 DNA: TGTGCCAGCAGCCCCCGGGACAGGGCCTACGAGCAGTACTTC
V gene: TRBV5-1; J gene: TRBJ2-1; clone size: -; D gene: TRBD1; CDR3 protein: CASSSGDRENEQFF; CDR3 DNA: TGCGCCAGCAGCTCGGGGGACAGGGAGAATGAGCAGTTCTTC
V gene: TRBV4-1; J gene: TRBJ2-5; clone size: -; D gene: -; CDR3 protein: CASSLQGSQETQYF; CDR3 DNA: TGCGCCAGCAGCCTCCAGGGTTCCCAAGAGACCCAGTACTTC
V gene: TRBV20-1; J gene: TRBJ1-1; clone size: -; D gene: TRBD1; CDR3 protein: CSAAQQGGF; CDR3 DNA: TGCAGTGCAGCCCAACAGGGGGGTTTT
V gene: TRBV7-6; J gene: TRBJ2-1; clone size: -; D gene: -; CDR3 protein: CASSLNRASYNEQFF; CDR3 DNA: TGTGCCAGCAGCTTAAACAGGGCGTCCTACAATGAGCAGTTCTTC
V gene: TRBV18; J gene: TRBJ1-2; clone size: -; D gene: -; CDR3 protein: CASSPGQDWYGYTF; CDR3 DNA: TGTGCCAGCTCACCTGGTCAGGACTGGTATGGCTACACCTTC
V gene: TRBV5-3; J gene: TRBJ1-5; clone size: -; D gene: -; CDR3 protein: CARSLLFFGEGDNQPQHF; CDR3 DNA: TGTGCCAGAAGCCTACTATTCTTCGGAGAAGGGGACAATCAGCCCCAGCATTTT
V gene: TRBV5-6; J gene: TRBJ1-3; clone size: few; D gene: -; CDR3 protein: CASSLRVSRVAGNTIYF; CDR3 DNA: TGTGCCAGCAGTTTAAGAGTCTCGCGGGTAGCTGGAAACACCATATATTTT
V gene: TRBV20-1; J gene: TRBJ1-1; clone size: few; D gene: -; CDR3 protein: CSATAGGEAFF; CDR3 DNA: TGCAGTGCTACCGCGGGGGGTGAAGCTTTCTTT
V gene: TRBV5-1; J gene: TRBJ1-2; clone size: once; D gene: TRBD1; CDR3 protein: CASSHGTGGHYGYTF; CDR3 DNA: TGCGCCAGCAGCCACGGGACAGGGGGCCACTATGGCTACACCTTC
V gene: TRBV10-3; J gene: TRBJ2-3; clone size: -; D gene: TRBD2; CDR3 protein: CASHPGLAGGGTHTQYF; CDR3 DNA: TGTGCCAGCCACCCAGGACTAGCGGGGGGGGGTACGCATACGCAGTATTTT
V gene: TRBV5-1; J gene: TRBJ2-5; clone size: -; D gene: -; CDR3 protein: CASSEVPEGTQYF; CDR3 DNA: TGCGCCAGCAGTGAGGTTCCGGAAGGGACCCAGTACTTC
V gene: TRBV11-2; J gene: TRBJ1-2; clone size: -; D gene: -; CDR3 protein: CASSFMVTGYGYTF; CDR3 DNA: TGTGCCAGCAGCTTTATGGTTACGGGATATGGCTACACCTTC
V gene: TRBV5-4; J gene: TRBJ2-5; clone size: -; D gene: -; CDR3 protein: CASSRTVQETQYF; CDR3 DNA: TGTGCCAGCAGCCGGACTGTCCAAGAGACCCAGTACTTC
V gene: TRBV5-4; J gene: TRBJ1-1; clone size: -; D gene: -; CDR3 protein: CASSLLSGAGEAFF; CDR3 DNA: TGTGCCAGCAGCTTGTTGTCAGGGGCTGGTGAAGCTTTCTTT
V gene: TRBV24-1; J gene: TRBJ2-7; clone size: -; D gene: TRBD1; CDR3 protein: CATSDSKGQGGYEQYF; CDR3 DNA: TGTGCCACCAGTGATTCCAAGGGACAGGGAGGGTACGAGCAGTACTTC
V gene: TRBV7-2; J gene: TRBJ2-3; clone size: -; D gene: TRBD2; CDR3 protein: CASSQGLAGATDTQYF; CDR3 DNA: TGTGCCAGCAGCCAAGGACTAGCGGGGGCCACAGATACGCAGTATTTT
V gene: TRBV2; J gene: TRBJ2-2; clone size: -; D gene: TRBD2; CDR3 protein: CASTVGLAGGRMFF; CDR3 DNA: TGTGCCAGCACCGTTGGACTAGCGGGGGGCCGAATGTTTTTT
V gene: TRBV27; J gene: TRBJ2-7; clone size: -; D gene: TRBD2; CDR3 protein: CASREGFPVSGRSSYEQYF; CDR3 DNA: TGTGCCAGCAGGGAGGGTTTTCCAGTAAGCGGGAGGAGCTCCTACGAGCAGTACTTC
V gene: TRBV27; J gene: TRBJ1-2; clone size: -; D gene: -; CDR3 protein: CASGLRPTGNGYTF; CDR3 DNA: TGTGCCAGCGGCCTAAGACCCACGGGAAATGGCTACACCTTC
V gene: TRBV30; J gene: TRBJ2-1; clone size: -; D gene: TRBD2; CDR3 protein: CAWSLTGGPSNEQFF; CDR3 DNA: TGTGCCTGGAGTCTTACGGGAGGGCCGTCGAATGAGCAGTTCTTC
V gene: TRBV6-6; J gene: TRBJ1-1; clone size: -; D gene: -; CDR3 protein: CASSYLGSAEAFF; CDR3 DNA: TGTGCCAGCAGTTACCTGGGGAGCGCTGAAGCTTTCTTT
V gene: TRBV28; J gene: TRBJ1-2; clone size: -; D gene: -; CDR3 protein: CASRDFSLGYTF; CDR3 DNA: TGTGCCAGCAGGGACTTTTCCCTTGGCTACACCTTC
V gene: TRBV19; J gene: TRBJ1-5; clone size: -; D gene: TRBD1; CDR3 protein: CASSMGQGGQPQHF; CDR3 DNA: TGTGCCAGTAGTATGGGACAGGGCGGACAGCCCCAGCATTTT
V gene: TRBV9; J gene: TRBJ1-4; clone size: -; D gene: -; CDR3 protein: CASSAQSGRSNEKLFF; CDR3 DNA: TGTGCCAGCAGCGCCCAGAGCGGCCGGAGTAATGAAAAACTGTTTTTT
V gene: TRBV19; J gene: TRBJ2-4; clone size: -; D gene: TRBD1; CDR3 protein: CASSPGTGLAKNIQYF; CDR3 DNA: TGTGCCAGTAGTCCAGGGACAGGGCTAGCCAAAAACATTCAGTACTTC
V gene: TRBV30; J gene: TRBJ1-2; clone size: once; D gene: TRBD1; CDR3 protein: CAWSGGGWSNYGYTF; CDR3 DNA: TGTGCCTGGAGTGGAGGGGGCTGGTCTAACTATGGCTACACCTTC
V gene: TRBV7-6; J gene: TRBJ2-2; clone size: -; D gene: -; CDR3 protein: CASSVGDTNTGELFF; CDR3 DNA: TGTGCCAGCAGCGTTGGGGACACCAACACCGGGGAGCTGTTTTTT
V gene: TRBV3-1/TRBV3-2; J gene: TRBJ1-2; clone size: -; D gene: -; CDR3 protein: CASSPGAPPLINYGYTF; CDR3 DNA: TGTGCCAGCAGCCCGGGTGCGCCGCCTCTTATTAACTATGGCTACACCTTC